This T cell receptor beta chain originates from a study of blood T cell repertoires in COVID-19. In the study overall: Sample material is recorded as cDNA or gDNA derived from T cells, B-cell-depleted T cells, or PBMCs.

Study processing details: Amplification of reference gene primers provided the estimated nucleated cell counts. TCRdb's table, derived via immunoSEQ multiplex PCR, lists solely in-frame clones and lacks some. The V and J calls and the clone size are those of that table, but D and trimming were determined from the DNA. The sample shows fewer than 400,000 clones, just under 90% of them seen only once. Germline CDR1 reads MNHEY; CDR2 reads SVGAGI. This CDR3 is 15 amino acids long. V was cut by 0 bases and J by 0 bases, with 8 bases left in between. Participants were aged about 18 to 100 years from about two dozen US areas. The recovered donors of Cohort 3 showed two negative PCRs, clearance, or symptom resolution.

The sequence came from a woman aged 45 to 65 who had recovered from COVID-19. The sample comprised PBMCs or T cells enriched from blood (not recorded which). The chain is built from TRBV6-5 and TRBJ1-1, with TRBD1 as a possible D gene (6 bases). Here the CDR3 reads CASSYSPGVNTEAFF. CDR3 coding DNA: TGTGCCAGCAGTTACTCGCCAGGGGTGAACACTGAAGCTTTCTTT.